This T cell receptor (beta chain) was sequenced during a study of blood T cell repertoires in COVID-19. Study context: Samples of COVID-19 (acute and convalescent) were obtained from the United States, Italy and Spain.

The CDR3 has 15 residues. The ends lost 6 bases at V and 11 bases at J; junction bases unmatched: 14. CDR1 and CDR2 from the germline V gene are MNHEY and SVGEGT. The protocol was immunoSEQ multiplex PCR, while the TCRdb copy is restricted to in-frame clones and leaves out a portion. The table shows approximately 160,000 clones, with about 86% occurring only once. Clinical history as reported by participants underpinned cohort assignment. Recovery among Cohort 3 donors was established by two negative PCRs, clearance, or symptom resolution. The V and J genes are TRBV6-2 or TRBV6-3 and TRBJ1-5, with 9 bases identical to TRBD1. The receptor's source is a man aged 45-60 years who had recovered from COVID-19. The sample was PBMCs or T cells enriched from blood (not recorded which). The CDR3 coding sequence is TGTGCCAGCAGCCGACCAACAACAGGGGGCATGACCCAGCATTTT. Translation: CASSRPTTGGMTQHF.